This is a list of T cell receptor beta chains from one sample in a study of T cell repertoires in cytomegalovirus infection. One entry per CDR3 protein results from TCRdb running MiXCR on the reads. The sample contains roughly 150,000 distinct CDR3 sequences, less than 25% of which appear only once. Source material: PBMCs. All receptors derive from a human donor in good health (CMV status not recorded). Some clones in this sample may be carry-over from other donors' samples. The CDR3 runs from the conserved cysteine through the conserved F or W.

j_gene,v_gene,CDR3aa
TRBJ1-3,TRBV29-1,CSVEANSGNTIYF
TRBJ2-2,TRBV30,CAWRPQGNTGELFF
TRBJ2-4,TRBV18,CASSPPGVKNIQYF
TRBJ2-3,TRBV28,CASSLWGTGASTDTQYF
TRBJ2-5,TRBV12-3/TRBV12-4,CASSPSVETQYF
TRBJ2-1,TRBV11-1,CASSLAPGYSSYNEQFF
TRBJ1-2,TRBV7-8,CASSLQRLTF
TRBJ2-7,TRBV7-9,CASSSGTRGYEQYF
TRBJ2-5,TRBV5-4,CVSSIGQATETQYF
TRBJ1-5,TRBV24-1,CATSEGGMNQPQHF
TRBJ2-7,TRBV4-1,CASSQGALGPYEQYF
TRBJ2-2,TRBV4-3,CASSQGGGNTGELFF
TRBJ2-1,TRBV27,CASQAASRDSGYEQFF
TRBJ1-5,TRBV28,CASQTPGQPQHF
TRBJ2-3,TRBV7-2,CASSIPSTDTQYF
TRBJ2-7,TRBV5-6,CASSLAGHNEQYF
TRBJ1-6,TRBV19,CASSRGPSSYNSPLHF
TRBJ2-3,TRBV28,CASSYPGQAGTDTQYF
TRBJ2-2,TRBV4-3,CASSQEFPGGPAGELFF
TRBJ1-5,TRBV6-2/TRBV6-3,CAISLGERQPQHF
TRBJ1-2,TRBV7-9,CASSLVGTVYGYTF
TRBJ2-5,TRBV6-2/TRBV6-3,CASSYDPPKETQYF
TRBJ2-7,TRBV6-4,CATLRDRTYEQYF
TRBJ1-1,TRBV12-3/TRBV12-4,CASSFPPDRGTEAFF
TRBJ2-5,TRBV6-1,CASRTLAIRAGETQYF
TRBJ1-6,TRBV5-6,CASSLKGEGSPLHF